The rows below give T cell receptor beta chains drawn from one sample of a study of blood T cell repertoires in COVID-19. TCRdb keeps only in-frame clones here, not all; method: immunoSEQ multiplex PCR. The repertoire consists of around 140,000 clones, with roughly 88% occurring once and the leading ten covering approximately 2%. Sequencing was carried out using peripheral blood. The receptors come from a man between 65 and 85 years old with active COVID-19. The CDR3 runs from the conserved cysteine through the conserved F or W. A D gene is named only where the DNA matches it firmly. Only some rows state a clone size, as once, few, many or a class for expanded clones.

v_call	clone_size	j_call	d_call	cdr3_nt	cdr3_aa
TRBV15	few	TRBJ1-1	NA	TGTGCCACCAGCAGAGATCCCGGCAGGCCGAACACTGAAGCTTTCTTT	CATSRDPGRPNTEAFF
TRBV20-1	NA	TRBJ1-5	NA	TGCAGTGCTAGTGGGTCACCGGATCAGCCCCAGCATTTT	CSASGSPDQPQHF
TRBV5-1	once	TRBJ2-7	TRBD2	TGCGCCACGGGAGAGGTAGCGGGGTCCTACGAGCAGTACTTC	CATGEVAGSYEQYF
TRBV7-9	NA	TRBJ1-1	TRBD1	TGTGCCAGCAGGGGGAAGGGACAGCAATCTGAAGCTTTCTTT	CASRGKGQQSEAFF
TRBV30	NA	TRBJ2-2	NA	TGTGCCTGGAAACAGAACACCGGGGAGCTGTTTTTT	CAWKQNTGELFF
TRBV7-9	few	TRBJ1-6	NA	TGTGCCAGCAGCTTACGGTCTGTTTTCCCGCCCTCCTATAATTCACCCCTCCACTTT	CASSLRSVFPPSYNSPLHF
TRBV27	NA	TRBJ1-3	TRBD1	TGTGCCAGCAGGCCAGGGGGCAGGTCTGGAAACACCATATATTTT	CASRPGGRSGNTIYF
TRBV7-3	NA	TRBJ2-5	TRBD1	TGTGCCAGCAGCCCCGACAGGGCGGCATGGGAGACCCAGTACTTC	CASSPDRAAWETQYF
TRBV6-6	NA	TRBJ1-3	TRBD1	TGTGCCAGCAGTTACGGGGGACAGAGCTCTGGAAACACCATATATTTT	CASSYGGQSSGNTIYF
TRBV6-4	NA	TRBJ2-7	TRBD1	TGTGCCAGTAAACCGGGACAGGGGGAGGGGACCTACGAGCAGTACTTC	CASKPGQGEGTYEQYF